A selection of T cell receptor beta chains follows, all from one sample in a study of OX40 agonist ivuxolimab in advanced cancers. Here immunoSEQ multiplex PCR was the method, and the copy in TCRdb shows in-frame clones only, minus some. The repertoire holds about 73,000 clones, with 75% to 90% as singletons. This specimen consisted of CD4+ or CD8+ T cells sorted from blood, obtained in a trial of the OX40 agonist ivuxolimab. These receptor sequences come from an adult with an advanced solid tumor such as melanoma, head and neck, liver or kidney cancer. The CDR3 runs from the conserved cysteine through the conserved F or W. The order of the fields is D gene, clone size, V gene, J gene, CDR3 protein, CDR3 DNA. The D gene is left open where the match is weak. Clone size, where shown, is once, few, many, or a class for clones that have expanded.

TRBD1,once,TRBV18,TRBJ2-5,CASSHRGQETQYF,TGTGCCAGCTCACACAGGGGGCAAGAGACCCAGTACTTC
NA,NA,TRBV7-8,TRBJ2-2,CASSLAPQGYTGELFF,TGTGCCAGCAGCTTAGCCCCACAGGGATACACCGGGGAGCTGTTTTTT
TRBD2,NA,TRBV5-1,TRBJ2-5,CASSLASGSVETQYF,TGCGCCAGCAGCTTGGCTAGCGGGAGCGTTGAGACCCAGTACTTC
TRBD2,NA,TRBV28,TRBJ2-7,CASNLLAGGGEQYF,TGTGCCAGCAATTTACTAGCGGGAGGCGGGGAGCAGTACTTC
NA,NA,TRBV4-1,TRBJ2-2,CASSQDVRAWGLTPNTGELFF,TGCGCCAGCAGCCAAGATGTTAGGGCCTGGGGACTTACACCGAACACCGGGGAGCTGTTTTTT
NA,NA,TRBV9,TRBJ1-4,CASSARDTNEKLFF,TGTGCCAGCAGCGCCAGGGATACTAATGAAAAACTGTTTTTT
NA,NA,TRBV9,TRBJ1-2,CASSATVTRDNYGYGYTF,TGTGCCAGCAGCGCCACCGTAACGCGGGACAACTATGGGTATGGCTACACCTTC
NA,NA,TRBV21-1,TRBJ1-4,CASSKGPGLNEKLFF,TGTGCCAGCAGCAAGGGACCGGGGCTCAATGAAAAACTGTTTTTT
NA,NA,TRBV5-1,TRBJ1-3,CASSLQGADSSGNTIYF,TGCGCCAGCAGCTTGCAAGGGGCTGATTCCTCTGGAAACACCATATATTTT
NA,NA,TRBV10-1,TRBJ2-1,CASSEPAGRWQFF,TGCGCCAGCAGTGAGCCAGCCGGGCGGTGGCAGTTCTTC
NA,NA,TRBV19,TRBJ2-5,CASSPGQGRIQYF,TGTGCCAGTAGTCCCGGGCAGGGTAGGATCCAGTACTTC
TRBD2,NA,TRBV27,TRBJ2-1,CASSLLASGVGEQFF,TGTGCCAGCAGCTTACTGGCTAGCGGGGTTGGTGAGCAGTTCTTC
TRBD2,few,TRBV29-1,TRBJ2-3,CSALARERGSTDTQYF,TGCAGCGCACTAGCACGGGAGCGGGGTAGCACAGATACGCAGTATTTT
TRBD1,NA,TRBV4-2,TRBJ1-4,CASSQDKGAYEKLFF,TGTGCCAGCAGCCAAGATAAGGGGGCATATGAAAAACTGTTTTTT
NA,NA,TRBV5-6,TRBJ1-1,CASSARGVNWYTEAFF,TGTGCCAGCAGTGCCCGCGGGGTTAATTGGTATACTGAAGCTTTCTTT
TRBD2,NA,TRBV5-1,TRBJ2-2,CASSTTSGSTTGELFF,TGCGCCAGCAGTACGACTAGCGGGAGTACCACCGGGGAGCTGTTTTTT
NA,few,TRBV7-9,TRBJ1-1,CASSLGSEAFF,TGTGCCAGCAGCTTAGGATCTGAAGCTTTCTTT
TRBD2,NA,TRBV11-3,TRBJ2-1,CASSLGGTSGRAGNEQFF,TGTGCCAGCAGCTTAGGGGGGACTAGCGGGAGGGCCGGGAATGAGCAGTTCTTC
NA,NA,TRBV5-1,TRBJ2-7,CASSLAAGSSYEQYF,TGCGCCAGCAGCTTGGCCGCCGGAAGCTCCTACGAGCAGTACTTC
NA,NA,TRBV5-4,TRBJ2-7,CASSFLAGPFYEQYF,TGTGCCAGCAGCTTTTTGGCAGGTCCTTTCTACGAGCAGTACTTC
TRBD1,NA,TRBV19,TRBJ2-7,CASSSGQGPLEQYF,TGTGCCAGTAGTTCGGGACAGGGCCCCCTCGAGCAGTACTTC
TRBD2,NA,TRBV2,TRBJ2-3,CASSLGGGRTDTQYF,TGTGCCAGCAGTCTGGGGGGGGGACGGACAGATACGCAGTATTTT
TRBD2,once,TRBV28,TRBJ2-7,CASSFGGRAREQYF,TGTGCCAGCAGTTTTGGCGGGAGGGCTCGGGAGCAGTACTTC
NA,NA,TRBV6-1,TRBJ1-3,CASRGASGNTIYF,TGTGCCAGCCGGGGAGCCTCTGGAAACACCATATATTTT
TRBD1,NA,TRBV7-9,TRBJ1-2,CASGDSNYGYTF,TGTGCCAGCGGGGACAGTAACTATGGCTACACCTTC
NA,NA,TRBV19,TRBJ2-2,CASSQGGGELFF,TGTGCCAGTAGTCAGGGTGGCGGGGAGCTGTTTTTT
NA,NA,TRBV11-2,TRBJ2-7,CASSPGGLAVSYEQYF,TGTGCCAGCAGCCCCGGGGGGCTAGCGGTATCCTACGAGCAGTACTTC
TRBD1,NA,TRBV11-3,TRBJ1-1,CASSQDRGKAFF,TGTGCCAGCAGCCAGGACAGGGGGAAAGCTTTCTTT
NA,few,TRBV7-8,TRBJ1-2,CASSLSPQGKVYGYTF,TGTGCCAGCAGCTTAAGTCCACAGGGTAAAGTGTATGGCTACACCTTC
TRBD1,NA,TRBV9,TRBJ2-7,CASSVGTGNHEQYF,TGTGCCAGCAGCGTCGGGACAGGGAACCACGAGCAGTACTTC
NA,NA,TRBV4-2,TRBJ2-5,CASSQVSQRQETQYF,TGTGCCAGCAGCCAAGTATCCCAAAGACAAGAGACCCAGTACTTC
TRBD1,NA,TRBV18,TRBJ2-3,CASSPLGQGLTDTQYF,TGTGCCAGCTCACCGTTGGGACAGGGACTCACAGATACGCAGTATTTT
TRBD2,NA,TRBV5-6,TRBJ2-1,CASREGLGPNEQFF,TGTGCCAGCAGGGAGGGACTAGGGCCAAATGAGCAGTTCTTC
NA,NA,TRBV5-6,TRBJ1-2,CASTPITTGKGYGYTF,TGTGCCAGCACCCCGATAACCACAGGGAAGGGCTATGGCTACACCTTC
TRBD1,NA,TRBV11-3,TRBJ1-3,CASTRGQGHSGNTIYF,TGTGCCAGCACTCGAGGACAGGGCCACTCTGGAAACACCATATATTTT
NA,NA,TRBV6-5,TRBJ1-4,CASSYSGATNEKLFF,TGTGCCAGCAGTTACTCGGGAGCAACTAATGAAAAACTGTTTTTT
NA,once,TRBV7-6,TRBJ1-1,CASSLPLEMNTEAFF,TGTGCCAGCAGCTTACCCCTAGAAATGAACACTGAAGCTTTCTTT
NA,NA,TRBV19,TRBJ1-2,CASSITGNNYGYTF,TGTGCCAGTAGTATCACAGGCAATAACTATGGCTACACCTTC
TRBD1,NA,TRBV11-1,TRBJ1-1,CASSLRPGGGTEAFF,TGTGCCAGCAGCCTTCGTCCAGGGGGCGGCACTGAAGCTTTCTTT
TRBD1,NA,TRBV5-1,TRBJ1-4,CASSLQGAKDEKLFF,TGCGCCAGCAGCTTGCAGGGGGCGAAAGATGAAAAACTGTTTTTT